This passage covers 30 T cell receptor beta chains from one sample sequenced in a study of blood T cell repertoires in COVID-19. The data were produced by immunoSEQ multiplex PCR, yet TCRdb's version contains in-frame clones alone and is incomplete. Of 210,000 or so clones in the sample, around 90% were seen once. Source material: peripheral blood. These receptors were taken from a man younger than 45 with COVID-19, enrolled during active disease.

V gene TRBV19 combines with J gene TRBJ1-1, with D possibly being TRBD1 (5 bases). The CDR3 covers 16 residues. The V and J ends lost 8 bases and 0 bases respectively, with 19 bases between them. The V gene's germline CDR1 is LNHDA and CDR2 SQIVND (reference sequence). The CDR3 region is CASSARQFPMNTEAFF. The CDR3, as DNA: TGTGCCAGTTCCGCCCGACAGTTCCCTATGAACACTGAAGCTTTCTTT.

The chain employs TRBV19 and TRBJ2-3, with 7 bases identical to TRBD1. The length of the CDR3 is 15 residues. The J segment lost 2 bases and the V segment lost 5 bases, leaving 7 bases of the junction unmatched. CDR1 is LNHDA, CDR2 SQIVND, per germline (reference sequence). The CDR3 DNA reads TGTGCCAGTAGTCCATGGACAGGTTACACAGATACGCAGTATTTT. Encoded protein: CASSPWTGYTDTQYF.

V is TRBV30 and J is TRBJ1-1; the D gene is possibly TRBD1 (5 bases). The CDR3 has 14 amino acids. Germline loops: CDR1 GTSNPN, CDR2 SVGIG (reference sequence). With 0 bases removed from V and 6 bases from J, the gap between germline ends came to 14 bases. The CDR3 reads CAWSVSIGGAEAFF. CDR3 DNA sequence: TGTGCCTGGAGTGTCTCCATCGGGGGGGCTGAAGCTTTCTTT. The full variable domain, in which reference TRBV30 and TRBJ1-1 provide the parts outside the CDR3, is SQTIHQWPATLVQPVGSPLSLECTVEGTSNPNLYWYRQAAGRGLQLLFYSVGIGQISSEVPQNLSASRPQDRQFILSSKKLLLSDSGFYLCAWSVSIGGAEAFFGQGTRLTVV.

The DNA of the CDR3 is TGTGCCGGGAAATGGGCTGGCTACACCTTC. Amino acid sequence: CAGKWAGYTF. The chain is built from TRBV30 and TRBJ1-2; D gene ambiguous. The CDR3 spans 10 residues. V lost 8 bases, J lost 7 bases, and 11 bases lay in between. Germline CDR1 is GTSNPN and CDR2 is SVGIG (reference sequence).

The chain joins TRBV7-3 to TRBJ2-7, with 8 nucleotides matching TRBD2. There are 15 residues in the CDR3. V lost 5 bases and J lost 2; bases outside the gene matches: 8. Germline V gene sequence: CDR1 SGHTA, CDR2 FQGTGA. The CDR3: CASSVGSGVPYEQYF. The CDR3 DNA reads as TGTGCCAGCAGCGTAGGTAGCGGGGTCCCCTACGAGCAGTACTTC.

The V call is TRBV5-1, the J call TRBJ1-6; TRBD1 matches at 10 bases. The CDR3 has 15 amino acids. Germline CDR1 SGHRS, CDR2 YFSETQ. With 0 bases clipped from V and 8 bases from J, the junction kept 2 bases outside the gene matches. In DNA, the CDR3 is TGCGCCAGCAGCTTGGTAGGACAGGGGGATTCACCCCTCCACTTT. It encodes CASSLVGQGDSPLHF. Full variable domain (outside the CDR3, taken from reference TRBV5-1 and TRBJ1-6): KAGVTQTPRYLIKTRGQQVTLSCSPISGHRSVSWYQQTPGQGLQFLFEYFSETQRNKGNFPGRFSGRQFSNSRSEMNVSTLELGDSALYLCASSLVGQGDSPLHFGNGTRLTVT.

This sequence joins TRBV6-5 and TRBJ1-1; 10 bases agree with TRBD1. CDR1 is MNHEY and CDR2 is SVGAGI in the germline V gene. The CDR3 is 15 amino acids. J gave up 4 bases and V 7 bases, and 9 bases lay outside the gene matches. The CDR3 nucleotides are TGTGCCAGCACAGAGGAAGGGACAGGGGCCACTGAAGCTTTCTTT. Its protein product is CASTEEGTGATEAFF.

V usage is TRBV29-1 and J usage is TRBJ2-7; the match to TRBD1 covers 12 bases. The CDR3 totals 13 residues. Germline V gene data show CDR1 as SQVTM and CDR2 as ANQGSEA. V shed 1 base and J 7 bases; nucleotides not matched to a gene: 2. Here the CDR3 reads CSVEGDRGREQYF. CDR3 nucleotides: TGCAGCGTTGAAGGGGACAGGGGGCGAGAGCAGTACTTC.

The rearrangement links TRBV27 to TRBJ1-2, with TRBD1 matching over 10 bases. CDR1 is MNHEY, CDR2 SMNVEV, per germline (reference sequence). The trim removed 2 bases at V and 3 bases at J, leaving 6 bases unmatched. The CDR3 has 16 residues. CDR3 region: CASSLSRDRGYYGYTF. CDR3 in DNA: TGTGCCAGCAGTTTAAGTAGGGACAGGGGATACTATGGCTACACCTTC.

The chain is built from TRBV12-5 and TRBJ2-7; 8 bases line up with TRBD1. The V segment lost 2 bases and the J segment 6 bases; nucleotides outside the gene matches: 15. The CDR3 runs to 17 residues. CDR1 LGHNT and CDR2 FRNRAP come from the germline V gene. The CDR3 DNA is TGTGCTAGTGGTTTGCCGGATCTGACAGGGGTCCTTTGCGAGCAGTACTTC. This translates into CASGLPDLTGVLCEQYF.

The gene calls are TRBV6-2 or TRBV6-3 and TRBJ1-2; no reliable D call. There are 15 residues in the CDR3. Germline V CDR1 and CDR2: MNHEY, SVGEGT. Trimming took 4 bases from V and 0 from J, leaving 12 bases between them. The CDR3 protein is CASSFSYSPNYGYTF. CDR3 DNA: TGTGCCAGCAGTTTCAGCTATAGCCCTAACTATGGCTACACCTTC.

The chain links TRBV28 to TRBJ2-7; 8 bases are shared with TRBD2. The CDR3 is 14 residues long. Trimming cost V 2 bases and J 5 bases; bases outside gene matches: 5. Germline V CDR1 and CDR2: MDHEN, SYDVKM. The CDR3 DNA sequence: TGTGCCAGCAGTTTACCCGGGAGGGCCGACGAGCAGTACTTC. This codes for CASSLPGRADEQYF.

This clone has just one count. The gene calls are TRBV20-1 and TRBJ2-7, with D possibly matching TRBD1 (6 bases). Germline CDR1 reads DFQATT; CDR2 reads SNEGSKA (reference sequence). There are 10 residues in the CDR3. Trimming removed 3 bases from V and 9 bases from J, with 9 bases in between. The chain's CDR3 is CSASNRVQYF. The CDR3 DNA sequence: TGCAGTGCTAGTAACAGGGTGCAGTACTTC.

The chain links TRBV6-5 to TRBJ1-1; 7 bases match TRBD1. The CDR3 length is 16 residues. J lost 1 base, V lost 4 bases, and 9 bases had no gene match. Germline V lookup: CDR1 MNHEY, CDR2 SVGAGI. The CDR3 bases are TGTGCCAGCAGTTTCCACAGGGGTCCGGGGAACACTGAAGCTTTCTTT. This gives the protein CASSFHRGPGNTEAFF.

This chain joins TRBV28 and TRBJ2-5; 7 bases match TRBD1. The V gene end was trimmed by 3 bases and the J gene end by 2 bases; junction bases not matched to a gene: 3. CDR1 MDHEN and CDR2 SYDVKM come from the germline V gene. The CDR3 has 14 residues. This chain's CDR3 is CASSFLTGQETQYF. The DNA of the CDR3 is TGTGCCAGCAGTTTTCTGACAGGGCAAGAGACCCAGTACTTC.

This clone has only a few counts. The chain combines TRBV28 with TRBJ2-7; a possible D gene is TRBD1 (5 bases). V lost 2 bases to trimming and J lost 7 bases, with 12 bases between them. This CDR3 contains 13 residues. Germline-derived CDR1 and CDR2 are MDHEN and SYDVKM. The CDR3 coding sequence is TGTGCCAGCAGTTTAAACCCGCCAGGGGAGCAGTACTTC. Its protein product is CASSLNPPGEQYF.

The CDR3: CASSPLQGSTNTEAFF. CDR3 DNA: TGTGCCAGCTCACCACTACAGGGTTCGACGAACACTGAAGCTTTCTTT. The rearrangement joins TRBV18 to TRBJ1-1, with a tentative D call TRBD1 (6 bases). The CDR3 has 16 residues. Trimming removed 1 base at V and 1 base at J, with 13 bases between. Germline V gives CDR1 KGHSH, CDR2 LQKENI.

The chain recombines TRBV6-2 or TRBV6-3 with TRBJ1-3; maybe TRBD1 (6 bases). The V end lost 1 base, the J end lost 14 bases, and 9 bases lay between the germline ends. From germline, CDR1 is MNHEY and CDR2 SVGEGT. This CDR3 spans 11 amino acids. CDR3 DNA sequence: TGTGCCAGCAGTTACTTCAGGGGCCTATATTTT. Amino acids: CASSYFRGLYF.

The V call is TRBV6-5, the J call TRBJ1-2; unclear D gene. This CDR3 comprises 13 residues. Trimming removed 5 bases from V and 5 bases from J, with 12 bases in between. Germline CDR1 reads MNHEY; CDR2 reads SVGAGI. The CDR3 loop is CASSPSPAYGYTF. In DNA, the CDR3 is TGTGCCAGCAGTCCTTCCCCTGCGTATGGCTACACCTTC.

The gene calls are TRBV5-1 and TRBJ1-3, with TRBD1 matching over 10 bases. The trim removed 0 bases at V and 7 bases at J, leaving 4 bases unmatched. Germline V CDR1 and CDR2: SGHRS, YFSETQ. The CDR3 covers 15 residues. In nucleotides, the CDR3 is TGCGCCAGCAGCTTGGACGGACAGGGGGGGAACACCATATATTTT. It specifies CASSLDGQGGNTIYF.

This clone is a singleton in its sample. Written as DNA, the CDR3 is TGTGCCAGCAGCTTAATGGTAGCGGGGGCCGCGAACACCGGGGAGCTGTTTTTT. It is translated as CASSLMVAGAANTGELFF. The rearrangement links TRBV7-2 to TRBJ2-2, with 9 bases matching TRBD2. Unmatched junction bases numbered 7, after V lost 2 bases and J lost 0 bases. The CDR3 has 18 residues. Germline V gene sequence: CDR1 SGHTA, CDR2 FQGNSA.

The gene calls are TRBV15 and TRBJ2-7, with D uncertain. The CDR3 has 15 amino acids. V shed 1 base and J shed 2 bases, with 12 bases lying between them. Looked up from germline, CDR1 is LNHNV and CDR2 is YYDKDF (reference sequence). CDR3 nucleotide sequence: TGTGCCACCAGCAGAGGGGCCAGGCTCGCCTACGAGCAGTACTTC. Encoded protein: CATSRGARLAYEQYF. The complete variable domain, with remaining parts taken from reference TRBV15 and TRBJ2-7, reads DAMVIQNPRYQVTQFGKPVTLSCSQTLNHNVMYWYQQKSSQAPKLLFHYYDKDFNNEADTPDNFQSRRPNTSFCFLDIRSPGLGDTAMYLCATSRGARLAYEQYFGPGTRLTVT.

This sequence joins TRBV6-2 or TRBV6-3 and TRBJ1-2; TRBD1 matches 7 bases. The CDR3 runs 15 residues. Germline V gene lookup returns CDR1 MNHEY and CDR2 SVGEGT. After removal of 4 bases from V and 6 bases from J, the junction contained 11 bases not matched to a gene. This CDR3 reads CASSLDTGVWNGYTF. CDR3 coding DNA: TGTGCCAGCAGTTTAGATACAGGGGTTTGGAATGGCTACACCTTC.

This sequence joins TRBV19 and TRBJ1-2; D is possibly TRBD1 (5 bases). CDR1 LNHDA and CDR2 SQIVND come from the germline V gene (reference sequence). This CDR3 has 14 residues. Between the trimmed V and J ends, which lost 6 bases and 1 base, there was a span of 12 bases. The CDR3 spells CASSKAGVNYGYTF. The CDR3 DNA follows: TGTGCCAGTAGCAAAGCGGGGGTTAACTATGGCTACACCTTC. The full variable domain, in which reference TRBV19 and TRBJ1-2 provide the parts outside the CDR3, is DGGITQSPKYLFRKEGQNVTLSCEQNLNHDAMYWYRQDPGQGLRLIYYSQIVNDFQKGDIAEGYSVSREKKESFPLTVTSAQKNPTAFYLCASSKAGVNYGYTFGSGTRLTVV.

The CDR3 protein is CASSPGLAGYEQYF. CDR3 in DNA: TGTGCCAGCAGTCCCGGACTAGCGGGGTACGAGCAGTACTTC. V gene TRBV7-2 combines with J gene TRBJ2-7, with TRBD2 matching 12 bases. CDR3 length: 14 amino acids. Germline CDR1 reads SGHTA; CDR2 reads FQGNSA. J was trimmed by 4 bases and V by 6 bases; bases with no gene match: 4.

CDR3 nucleotide sequence: TGTGCCAGCAGTCTTGCGACTTATAGCAATCAGCCCCAGCATTTT. Residues: CASSLATYSNQPQHF. J is TRBJ1-5 and V is TRBV6-2 or TRBV6-3, with D unresolved. The CDR3 runs 15 residues. Germline assignment: CDR1 MNHEY and CDR2 SVGEGT. Trimming stripped 5 bases from V and 0 bases from J, with 11 bases between.

This clone came up once. V gene TRBV6-6 combines with J gene TRBJ2-7; 9 nucleotides align to TRBD1. Germline-derived CDR1 and CDR2 are MNHNY and SVGAGI (reference sequence). The CDR3 runs to 14 residues. With 6 bases clipped from V and 3 bases from J, the junction kept 6 bases outside the gene matches. This CDR3 is CASSFDRGFYEQYF. CDR3 bases: TGTGCCAGCAGCTTCGACAGGGGGTTCTACGAGCAGTACTTC.

The V gene is TRBV4-3, the J gene TRBJ2-2, with 7 positions matching TRBD1. V shed 1 base and J 2 bases; nucleotides not matched to a gene: 4. Germline V CDR1 and CDR2: LGHNA, YSLEER. This CDR3 has 16 residues. The DNA for the CDR3 is TGCGCCAGCAGCCAAGGCCCAGGGGGTAACACCGGGGAGCTGTTTTTT. Encoded protein: CASSQGPGGNTGELFF.

The V gene is TRBV11-2, the J gene TRBJ2-6; 7 nucleotides agree with TRBD2. J gave up 0 bases and V 4 bases, and 3 bases lay outside the gene matches. CDR3 length equals 16 residues. Per germline, CDR1 SGHAT and CDR2 FQNNGV. CDR3 region: CASSSRTSSGANVLTF. The CDR3 region has the DNA TGTGCCAGCAGCTCCCGGACTAGCTCTGGGGCCAACGTCCTGACTTTC.

The chain employs TRBV6-6 and TRBJ1-5, with a weak D call TRBD1 (5 bases). V lost 0 bases, J lost 6 bases, and 9 bases lay in between. Germline values: CDR1 MNHNY, CDR2 SVGAGI (reference sequence). This CDR3 contains 14 residues. In DNA form, the CDR3 reads TGTGCCAGCAGTTACTCGGGGGGTTTTCAGCCCCAGCATTTT. It encodes CASSYSGGFQPQHF.